Listed below are T cell receptor beta chains from one sample, sequenced in a study of blood T cells in healthy people across ages. MiXCR, run by TCRdb on the 5' RACE reads, gives a single entry per CDR3 protein. The sample records under 2 million distinct CDR3 sequences, 30% to 35% being singletons. Source material: blood. The source is a woman aged 25 to 39 in good health. Each CDR3 is given with its conserved first and last residue. Each record gives: D gene, clone size, J gene, V gene, CDR3 protein, CDR3 DNA. The D gene is left open where the match is weak. Only part of the rows carry a size: once, few, many, or a class if the clone is expanded.

>.|.|TRBJ2-2|TRBV2
CASRAVRDTGELFF
TGTGCCAGCAGGGCGGTGAGGGACACCGGGGAGCTGTTTTTT
>.|.|TRBJ1-6|TRBV12-3/TRBV12-4
CASSDRVSGSPLHF
TGTGCCAGCAGCGACAGAGTATCGGGTTCACCCCTCCACTTT
>TRBD2|.|TRBJ2-3|TRBV3-1
CASSQKSRLAAGTDTQYF
TGTGCCAGCAGCCAAAAGTCTAGACTAGCCGCGGGCACAGATACGCAGTATTTT
>.|many|TRBJ2-7|TRBV18
CASSPPDRFSYEQYF
TGTGCCAGCTCACCTCCAGACAGATTCTCCTACGAGCAGTACTTC
>.|.|TRBJ1-1|TRBV18
CASSRNRGDTEAFF
TGTGCCAGCTCACGTAATCGGGGGGACACTGAAGCTTTCTTT
>.|.|TRBJ2-3|TRBV13
CASSITTREPTDTQYF
TGTGCCAGCAGCATCACCACCCGGGAGCCCACAGATACGCAGTATTTT
>.|.|TRBJ2-2|TRBV6-5
CASSYSGTTNTGELFF
TGTGCCAGCAGTTACTCCGGGACCACAAACACCGGGGAGCTGTTTTTT
>TRBD2|.|TRBJ2-3|TRBV5-6
CASGLSGGVTDTQYF
TGTGCCAGCGGGCTTAGCGGGGGGGTAACAGATACGCAGTATTTT
>.|.|TRBJ2-2|TRBV7-8
CASSLLGLPNTGELFF
TGTGCCAGCAGCTTATTAGGGCTACCGAACACCGGGGAGCTGTTTTTT
>TRBD1|few|TRBJ1-4|TRBV18
CASSPGQPEVDKLFF
TGTGCCAGCTCACCGGGACAGCCAGAGGTGGATAAACTGTTTTTT
>TRBD2|few|TRBJ2-1|TRBV7-2
CASSRPGLAGDSSYNEQFF
TGTGCCAGCAGCCGCCCGGGACTAGCGGGGGATAGCTCCTACAATGAGCAGTTCTTC
>TRBD1|.|TRBJ1-5|TRBV20-1
CSAGSDRVNQPQHF
TGCAGTGCTGGCTCAGACAGGGTTAATCAGCCCCAGCATTTT
>.|.|TRBJ2-7|TRBV11-2
CASGHGTYEQYF
TGTGCCAGCGGGCACGGTACCTACGAGCAGTACTTC
>TRBD2|.|TRBJ2-1|TRBV6-1
CASSDRTSDLLEQFF
TGTGCCAGCAGTGACAGGACTAGCGATCTACTCGAGCAGTTCTTC
>TRBD1|few|TRBJ1-2|TRBV6-1
CATDPGQGFGYTF
TGTGCCACTGATCCGGGACAGGGGTTTGGCTACACCTTC
>.|.|TRBJ2-1|TRBV2
CARGPVFF
TGTGCCAGGGGGCCCGTATTCTTC
>TRBD2|few|TRBJ2-3|TRBV5-1
CASRSGGQRDTQYF
TGCGCCAGCCGGAGCGGGGGGCAAAGAGATACGCAGTATTTT
>TRBD1|many|TRBJ2-1|TRBV27
CASTSPNGDRVYNEQFF
TGTGCCAGCACCTCTCCCAACGGGGACAGGGTATACAATGAGCAGTTCTTC
>TRBD1|few|TRBJ1-2|TRBV29-1
CSIRDRTSYGYTF
TGCAGCATCCGGGACAGGACCTCCTATGGCTACACCTTC
>.|.|TRBJ2-3|TRBV27
CASSPRGLDGNTQYF
TGTGCCAGCAGTCCCCGGGGACTGGATGGGAATACGCAGTATTTT
>.|.|TRBJ2-7|TRBV7-9
CAGSFTGATFYEQYF
TGTGCCGGCAGCTTTACGGGGGCCACCTTCTACGAGCAGTACTTC
>TRBD2|few|TRBJ2-1|TRBV10-3
CAISPSGRDNEQFF
TGTGCCATCAGTCCTAGCGGGAGGGACAATGAGCAGTTCTTC
>TRBD2|.|TRBJ2-3|TRBV20-1
CSARVTSGLKDTQYF
TGCAGTGCTAGAGTTACTAGCGGCCTAAAGGATACGCAGTATTTT
>TRBD2|.|TRBJ2-1|TRBV20-1
CSARDSISGSWNEQFF
TGCAGTGCTAGAGATAGCATTAGCGGGAGTTGGAATGAGCAGTTCTTC